This T cell receptor (beta chain) was captured in a study of early T cells in non-severe SARS-CoV-2 infection. Study context: Whole-blood bulk RNA, unsorted, was sequenced, and chains were unpaired. Study-wide findings and caveats: Private and CD4 specificities were missed by VDJdb matching, which favored anti-spike CD8 responses.

The CDR3 consists of 12 residues. Looked up from germline, CDR1 is SQVTM and CDR2 is ANQGSEA. Trimming took off 4 bases at V and 4 bases at J, with 10 bases between the two ends. This clonotype was observed at least ten times. Antigen specificity is unknown. Individual cDNA molecules received unique molecular identifiers. One entry per CDR3 protein, called by TCRdb with MiXCR from the 5' RACE reads. Among about 56,000 distinct CDR3 sequences listed, 10% to 13% were seen once. Input material: whole blood. This clonotype was obtained from an adult who was a healthcare worker with PCR-confirmed SARS-CoV-2 infection or an uninfected control (not recorded which). The chain has TRBV29-1 and TRBJ1-1; D gene uncertain. The CDR3 here is CSVVQTGTEAFF. For the CDR3, the DNA is TGCAGCGTTGTACAGACGGGCACTGAAGCTTTCTTT. The full variable domain, in which reference TRBV29-1 and TRBJ1-1 provide the parts outside the CDR3, is SAVISQKPSRDICQRGTSLTIQCQVDSQVTMMFWYRQQPGQSLTLIATANQGSEATYESGFVIDKFPISRPNLTFSTLTVSNMSPEDSSIYLCSVVQTGTEAFFGQGTRLTVV.